Listed below are T cell receptor beta chains from one sample, sequenced in a study of cytomegalovirus exposure and HLA in healthy donors. Sequencing used immunoSEQ multiplex PCR; TCRdb keeps in-frame clones, though not all of them. The repertoire holds approximately 100,000 clones, with around a tenth as singletons. The specimen sequenced was PBMCs. The receptors shown here come from a man in his fifties in good health and CMV-seropositive. Each CDR3 is given with its conserved first and last residue. The D gene is left open where the match is weak. Expanded clones get a size class; other rows say once, few or many, or leave the size out.

d_gene: .; v_gene: TRBV28; abundance: few; j_gene: TRBJ2-3; CDR3aa: CASSYSDSSTDTQYF; CDR3nt: TGTGCCAGCAGTTACTCGGACAGTAGCACAGATACGCAGTATTTT
d_gene: TRBD2; v_gene: TRBV5-1; abundance: few; j_gene: TRBJ2-5; CDR3aa: CASSFLSGSIGTQYF; CDR3nt: TGCGCCAGCAGCTTCCTAAGCGGGAGTATCGGGACCCAGTACTTC
d_gene: .; v_gene: TRBV6-4; abundance: .; j_gene: TRBJ2-1; CDR3aa: CASSEQGFNEQFF; CDR3nt: TGTGCCAGCAGTGAGCAGGGGTTCAATGAGCAGTTCTTC
d_gene: TRBD1; v_gene: TRBV28; abundance: .; j_gene: TRBJ2-4; CDR3aa: CASTDRYKNIQYF; CDR3nt: TGTGCCAGCACGGACAGGTACAAAAACATTCAGTACTTC
d_gene: .; v_gene: TRBV7-9; abundance: few; j_gene: TRBJ2-1; CDR3aa: CASSLREGGYNEQFF; CDR3nt: TGTGCCAGCAGCTTAAGGGAGGGGGGGTACAATGAGCAGTTCTTC
d_gene: .; v_gene: TRBV5-6; abundance: .; j_gene: TRBJ1-2; CDR3aa: CASSFRLTANYGYTF; CDR3nt: TGTGCCAGCAGCTTCCGATTGACAGCTAACTATGGCTACACCTTC
d_gene: .; v_gene: TRBV10-2; abundance: many; j_gene: TRBJ1-4; CDR3aa: CASSEATVRGEKLFF; CDR3nt: TGCGCCAGCAGTGAGGCTACGGTTCGGGGAGAAAAACTGTTTTTT
d_gene: .; v_gene: TRBV14; abundance: .; j_gene: TRBJ2-7; CDR3aa: CASSQDLGGEQYF; CDR3nt: TGTGCCAGCAGCCAAGATCTCGGGGGCGAGCAGTACTTC
d_gene: .; v_gene: TRBV7-9; abundance: .; j_gene: TRBJ1-4; CDR3aa: CASSPAQGVKLFF; CDR3nt: TGTGCCAGCAGCCCAGCTCAGGGTGTTAAACTGTTTTTT
d_gene: .; v_gene: TRBV5-4; abundance: .; j_gene: TRBJ1-4; CDR3aa: CASSLGQGRPNVPEKLFF; CDR3nt: TGTGCCAGCAGCTTGGGGCAGGGTCGTCCCAATGTCCCGGAAAAACTGTTTTTT
d_gene: .; v_gene: TRBV21-1; abundance: .; j_gene: TRBJ1-1; CDR3aa: CASSKVGSTEAFF; CDR3nt: TGTGCCAGCAGCAAAGTAGGGAGCACTGAAGCTTTCTTT
d_gene: TRBD1; v_gene: TRBV5-1; abundance: few; j_gene: TRBJ2-3; CDR3aa: CASRSGQGALSTDTQYF; CDR3nt: TGCGCCAGCCGCTCAGGACAGGGGGCTTTAAGCACAGATACGCAGTATTTT
d_gene: .; v_gene: TRBV6-6; abundance: .; j_gene: TRBJ1-5; CDR3aa: CASSYSGGAFGAQHF; CDR3nt: TGTGCCAGCAGTTACTCGGGGGGGGCCTTCGGAGCCCAGCATTTT
d_gene: TRBD1; v_gene: TRBV27; abundance: .; j_gene: TRBJ2-5; CDR3aa: CASSLAGTGTEETQYF; CDR3nt: TGTGCCAGCAGTTTGGCCGGGACAGGGACCGAAGAGACCCAGTACTTC
d_gene: .; v_gene: TRBV7-9; abundance: many; j_gene: TRBJ1-1; CDR3aa: CASGRGPNTEAFF; CDR3nt: TGTGCCAGCGGGCGGGGACCAAACACTGAAGCTTTCTTT
d_gene: TRBD2; v_gene: TRBV11-2; abundance: .; j_gene: TRBJ2-3; CDR3aa: CASSLRGASGISTDTQYF; CDR3nt: TGTGCCAGCAGCTTGCGGGGGGCTAGCGGGATTAGCACAGATACGCAGTATTTT
d_gene: TRBD1; v_gene: TRBV6-1; abundance: .; j_gene: TRBJ1-3; CDR3aa: CASSRQGAGNTIYF; CDR3nt: TGTGCCAGCAGTAGACAGGGGGCTGGAAACACCATATATTTT
d_gene: .; v_gene: TRBV9; abundance: few; j_gene: TRBJ2-6; CDR3aa: CASSGQESSGANVLTF; CDR3nt: TGTGCCAGCAGCGGACAGGAGAGCTCTGGGGCCAACGTCCTGACTTTC
d_gene: .; v_gene: TRBV11-2; abundance: few; j_gene: TRBJ1-3; CDR3aa: CASSLAGTGNTIYF; CDR3nt: TGTGCCAGCAGCTTAGCAGGGACTGGAAACACCATATATTTT
d_gene: .; v_gene: TRBV5-1; abundance: few; j_gene: TRBJ1-6; CDR3aa: CASSLEAWGGVHSPLHF; CDR3nt: TGCGCCAGCAGCTTGGAAGCATGGGGAGGGGTTCATTCACCCCTCCACTTT
d_gene: .; v_gene: TRBV9; abundance: few; j_gene: TRBJ2-3; CDR3aa: CASSVGGYSTDTQYF; CDR3nt: TGTGCCAGCAGCGTAGGCGGCTATAGCACAGATACGCAGTATTTT
d_gene: TRBD1; v_gene: TRBV5-6; abundance: few; j_gene: TRBJ1-4; CDR3aa: CASSPGQGSREKLFF; CDR3nt: TGTGCCAGCAGCCCGGGACAGGGTTCACGGGAAAAACTGTTTTTT
d_gene: TRBD2; v_gene: TRBV29-1; abundance: few; j_gene: TRBJ2-1; CDR3aa: CSVVGTSGSGEFF; CDR3nt: TGCAGCGTTGTGGGGACTAGCGGGAGTGGGGAGTTCTTC
d_gene: TRBD2; v_gene: TRBV7-9; abundance: .; j_gene: TRBJ2-1; CDR3aa: CASSLAGQRESTVYNEQFF; CDR3nt: TGTGCCAGCAGCTTAGCTGGACAGCGGGAGTCCACGGTTTACAATGAGCAGTTCTTC
d_gene: .; v_gene: TRBV28; abundance: few; j_gene: TRBJ2-4; CDR3aa: CASSQLTSLHIQYF; CDR3nt: TGTGCCAGCAGTCAACTCACTAGCTTACACATTCAGTACTTC
d_gene: TRBD1; v_gene: TRBV6-1; abundance: .; j_gene: TRBJ2-4; CDR3aa: CASKNRGGAKNIQYF; CDR3nt: TGTGCCAGCAAGAACAGGGGCGGGGCCAAAAACATTCAGTACTTC
d_gene: .; v_gene: TRBV27; abundance: .; j_gene: TRBJ2-7; CDR3aa: CASRNKGGYEQYF; CDR3nt: TGTGCCAGCAGAAATAAAGGGGGCTACGAGCAGTACTTC
d_gene: TRBD2; v_gene: TRBV7-3; abundance: few; j_gene: TRBJ2-1; CDR3aa: CASSLGTSGDFEQFF; CDR3nt: TGTGCCAGCAGCCTCGGGACTAGCGGGGACTTTGAGCAGTTCTTC
d_gene: TRBD1; v_gene: TRBV7-9; abundance: few; j_gene: TRBJ2-7; CDR3aa: CASSWTDRGNHEQYF; CDR3nt: TGTGCCAGCAGCTGGACGGACAGGGGGAACCACGAGCAGTACTTC
d_gene: TRBD1; v_gene: TRBV9; abundance: few; j_gene: TRBJ2-5; CDR3aa: CASSVVGTEPQETQYF; CDR3nt: TGTGCCAGCAGCGTAGTCGGGACAGAACCGCAAGAGACCCAGTACTTC
d_gene: .; v_gene: TRBV4-2; abundance: .; j_gene: TRBJ2-3; CDR3aa: CASSPFAASTDTQYF; CDR3nt: TGTGCCAGCAGCCCATTCGCGGCGAGCACAGATACGCAGTATTTT
d_gene: .; v_gene: TRBV7-3; abundance: .; j_gene: TRBJ2-3; CDR3aa: CASSLRREGDTQYF; CDR3nt: TGTGCCAGCAGCTTACGGCGGGAAGGAGATACGCAGTATTTT
d_gene: TRBD2; v_gene: TRBV6-1; abundance: few; j_gene: TRBJ2-2; CDR3aa: CASSTTSVGGELFF; CDR3nt: TGTGCCAGCAGCACTACTAGCGTCGGCGGGGAGCTGTTTTTT
d_gene: .; v_gene: TRBV10-3; abundance: few; j_gene: TRBJ2-1; CDR3aa: CAISELGTSYNEQFF; CDR3nt: TGTGCCATCAGTGAGTTAGGGACTTCCTACAATGAGCAGTTCTTC
d_gene: TRBD2; v_gene: TRBV11-1; abundance: few; j_gene: TRBJ2-7; CDR3aa: CASSPGTSGRLSYEQYF; CDR3nt: TGTGCCAGCAGCCCGGGGACTAGCGGGAGGCTATCCTACGAGCAGTACTTC